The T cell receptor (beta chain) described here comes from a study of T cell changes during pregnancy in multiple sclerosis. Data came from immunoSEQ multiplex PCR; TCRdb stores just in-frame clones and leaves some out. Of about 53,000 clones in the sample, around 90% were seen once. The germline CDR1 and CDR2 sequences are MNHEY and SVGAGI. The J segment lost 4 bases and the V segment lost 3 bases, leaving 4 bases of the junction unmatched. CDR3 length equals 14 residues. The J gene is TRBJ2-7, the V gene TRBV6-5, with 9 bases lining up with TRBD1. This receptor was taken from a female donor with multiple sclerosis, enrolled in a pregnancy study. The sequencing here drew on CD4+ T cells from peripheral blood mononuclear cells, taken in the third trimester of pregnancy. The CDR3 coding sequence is TGTGCCAGCAGTTATCGCGGACAGGGGTACGAGCAGTACTTC. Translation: CASSYRGQGYEQYF.